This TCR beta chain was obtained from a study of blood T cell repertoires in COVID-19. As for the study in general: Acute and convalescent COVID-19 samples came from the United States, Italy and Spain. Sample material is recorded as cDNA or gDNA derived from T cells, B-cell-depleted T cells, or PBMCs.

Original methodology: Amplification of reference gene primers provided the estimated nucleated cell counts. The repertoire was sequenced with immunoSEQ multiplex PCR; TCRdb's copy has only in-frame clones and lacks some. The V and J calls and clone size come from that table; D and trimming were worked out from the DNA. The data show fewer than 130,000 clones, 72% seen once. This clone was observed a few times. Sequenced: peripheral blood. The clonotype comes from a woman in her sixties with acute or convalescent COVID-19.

This CDR3 reads CASSPLRVANTGELFF. CDR3 nucleotide sequence: TGTGCCAGCTCGCCCCTCAGGGTCGCGAACACCGGGGAGCTGTTTTTT. The rearrangement links TRBV18 to TRBJ2-2; tentative D call: TRBD1 (5 bases). The length of the CDR3 is 16 residues. V lost 6 bases, J lost 0 bases, and 14 bases lay in between. Germline V CDR1 and CDR2: KGHSH, LQKENI.